This T cell receptor beta chain was observed in a study of regulatory T cells in long-lasting Graves disease. Time point in this sample: newly diagnosed GD, antithyroid drugs for less than 3 months. Researchers made the TCR library from RNA that was extracted from PBMCs. American Thyroid Association guidelines defined how Graves' disease was diagnosed. From germline, CDR1 is MNHEY and CDR2 SMNVEV (reference sequence). The CDR3 runs to 14 residues. V lost 5 bases to trimming and J lost 8 bases, with 16 bases between them. To make TCR beta libraries, researchers used iRepertoire HTBI primers and Arm-PCR of CDR3 regions. TCRdb redid the calling of the multiplex PCR reads with MiXCR, one entry per CDR3 protein. The sample yields 550,000 to 700,000 distinct CDR3 sequences, 15% to 20% seen once. This clonotype appeared many times. This same sample was also taken into another study, of T cells in Graves' hyperthyroidism and ophthalmopathy. That publication notes: The TCR CDR3 first-round RT-PCR relied on the HTBI primer set.

The TCR originated in a man younger than 35 with Graves disease. The sequenced sample was peripheral blood mononuclear cells (PBMCs), obtained at new diagnosis, from a patient treated with antithyroid drugs. The chain is built from TRBV27 and TRBJ2-1; no clear D gene. The DNA of the CDR3 is TGTGCCAGCAGTAGGCTCCCCCAGGCCCATGAGCAGTTCTTC. The encoded protein is CASSRLPQAHEQFF.